This T cell receptor beta chain appears in the sequencing data of a study of blood T cell repertoires in COVID-19. Background on the study: Sites in the United States, Italy and Spain provided acute and convalescent COVID-19 samples.

The repertoire was sequenced with immunoSEQ multiplex PCR; TCRdb's copy has only in-frame clones and lacks some. Of about 400,000 clones in the sample, approximately 90% were seen once. Participants, about 18 to 90 years old, spanned around 26 US areas. Donors in Cohort 3 who had recovered were those with two negative PCRs, healthcare professional clearance, or resolution of their symptoms. The source of this sequence is a woman aged 45-65 years who had recovered from COVID-19. Sequencing used PBMCs or T cells enriched from blood (not recorded which).

This CDR3 is CACPDPVGGNEQFF. For the CDR3, the DNA is TGTGCCTGTCCTGACCCGGTCGGGGGCAATGAGCAGTTCTTC. The chain employs TRBV30 and TRBJ2-1; tentatively, D is TRBD2 (6 bases). Germline V gives CDR1 GTSNPN, CDR2 SVGIG (reference sequence). This CDR3 comprises 14 residues. Trimming stripped 6 bases from V and 6 bases from J, with 18 bases between.